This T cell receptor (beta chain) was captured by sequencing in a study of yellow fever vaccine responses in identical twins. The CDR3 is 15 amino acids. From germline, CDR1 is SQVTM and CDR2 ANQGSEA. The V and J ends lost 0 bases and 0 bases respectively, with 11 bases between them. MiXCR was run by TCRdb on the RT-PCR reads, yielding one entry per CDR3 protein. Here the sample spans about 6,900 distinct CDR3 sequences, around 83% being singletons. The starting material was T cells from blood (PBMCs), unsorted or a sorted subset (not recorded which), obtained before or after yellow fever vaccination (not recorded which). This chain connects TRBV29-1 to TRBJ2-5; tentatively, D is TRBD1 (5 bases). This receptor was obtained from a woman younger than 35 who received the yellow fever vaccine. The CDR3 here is CSVEEGVRYQETQYF. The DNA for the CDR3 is TGCAGCGTTGAAGAAGGGGTCAGGTACCAAGAGACCCAGTACTTC. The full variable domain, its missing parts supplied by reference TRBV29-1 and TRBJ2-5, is SAVISQKPSRDICQRGTSLTIQCQVDSQVTMMFWYRQQPGQSLTLIATANQGSEATYESGFVIDKFPISRPNLTFSTLTVSNMSPEDSSIYLCSVEEGVRYQETQYFGPGTRLLVL.